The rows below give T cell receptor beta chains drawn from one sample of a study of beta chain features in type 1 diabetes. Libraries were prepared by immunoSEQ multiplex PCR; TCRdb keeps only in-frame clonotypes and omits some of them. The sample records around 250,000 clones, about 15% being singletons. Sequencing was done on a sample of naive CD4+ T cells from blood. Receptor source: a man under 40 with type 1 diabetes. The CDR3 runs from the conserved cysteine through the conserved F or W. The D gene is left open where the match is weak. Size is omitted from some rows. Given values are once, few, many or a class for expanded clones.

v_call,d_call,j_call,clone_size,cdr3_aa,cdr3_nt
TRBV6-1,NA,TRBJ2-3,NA,CASRYSGTDTQYF,TGTGCCAGCAGATATAGCGGCACAGATACGCAGTATTTT
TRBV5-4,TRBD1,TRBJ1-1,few,CASSRGQENTEAFF,TGTGCCAGCAGCCGAGGACAGGAGAACACTGAAGCTTTCTTT
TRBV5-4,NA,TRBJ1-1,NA,CASSLGGRDTEAFF,TGTGCCAGCAGCTTGGGGGGGCGGGACACTGAAGCTTTCTTT
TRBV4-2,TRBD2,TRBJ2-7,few,CASSQDWGLAGESYEQYF,TGTGCCAGCAGCCAAGATTGGGGACTAGCGGGAGAATCCTACGAGCAGTACTTC
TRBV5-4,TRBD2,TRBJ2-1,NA,CASKAASGGDYNEQFF,TGTGCCAGCAAGGCGGCTAGCGGGGGGGACTACAATGAGCAGTTCTTC
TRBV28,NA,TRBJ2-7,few,CASSPSPTPDEQYF,TGTGCCAGCAGCCCATCCCCGACTCCCGACGAGCAGTACTTC
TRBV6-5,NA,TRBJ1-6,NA,CASNPYTVNSPLHF,TGTGCCAGCAACCCCTATACGGTCAATTCACCCCTCCACTTT
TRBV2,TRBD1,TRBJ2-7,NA,CASSPTGAYYEQYF,TGTGCCAGCAGCCCCACAGGGGCCTACTACGAGCAGTACTTC
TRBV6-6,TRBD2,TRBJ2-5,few,CASSYSSGGAWETQYF,TGTGCCAGCAGTTACTCTAGCGGGGGGGCCTGGGAGACCCAGTACTTC
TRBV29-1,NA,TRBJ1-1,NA,CSVAGTLEAFF,TGCAGCGTTGCTGGGACACTTGAAGCTTTCTTT
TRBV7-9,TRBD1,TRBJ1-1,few,CASSLSGDRGTEAFF,TGTGCCAGCAGCCTTAGCGGGGACAGGGGCACTGAAGCTTTCTTT
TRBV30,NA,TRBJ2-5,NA,CAWSVRRGLETQYF,TGTGCCTGGAGTGTACGCCGGGGGTTAGAGACCCAGTACTTC
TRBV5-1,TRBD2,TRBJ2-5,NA,CASSLGTSGAQETQYF,TGCGCCAGCAGCTTGGGGACTAGCGGCGCCCAAGAGACCCAGTACTTC
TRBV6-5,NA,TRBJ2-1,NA,CASSYTTGTYNEQFF,TGTGCCAGCAGTTACACTACCGGGACTTACAATGAGCAGTTCTTC
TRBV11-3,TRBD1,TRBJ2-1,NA,CASTQGVEQFF,TGTGCCAGCACTCAGGGGGTCGAGCAGTTCTTC
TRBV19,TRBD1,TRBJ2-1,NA,CASSTQRGRQFF,TGTGCCAGTAGTACCCAGAGGGGGCGGCAGTTCTTC
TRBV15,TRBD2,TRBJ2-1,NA,CATRLAAYNEQFF,TGTGCCACCAGGCTAGCGGCTTACAATGAGCAGTTCTTC
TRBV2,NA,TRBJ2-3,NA,CASSEVAVSTDTQYF,TGTGCCAGCAGTGAAGTCGCAGTCTCCACAGATACGCAGTATTTT
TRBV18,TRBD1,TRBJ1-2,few,CASSTPEDRGYGYTF,TGTGCCAGCTCAACACCAGAGGACAGGGGCTATGGCTACACCTTC
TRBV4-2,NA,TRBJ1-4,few,CASSQENQGYEKLFF,TGTGCCAGCAGCCAAGAGAACCAGGGTTATGAAAAACTGTTTTTT
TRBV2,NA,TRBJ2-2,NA,CAIQTTGFGELFF,TGTGCCATCCAAACCACAGGGTTCGGGGAGCTGTTTTTT
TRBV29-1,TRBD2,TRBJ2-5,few,CSVESGLAGKTQYF,TGCAGCGTTGAATCGGGACTAGCGGGGAAGACCCAGTACTTC
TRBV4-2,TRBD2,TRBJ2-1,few,CASSQESSGLISYNEQFF,TGTGCCAGCAGCCAAGAATCTAGCGGGTTAATCTCCTACAATGAGCAGTTCTTC
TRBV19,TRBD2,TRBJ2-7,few,CPGGNPSSYEQYF,TGTCCGGGGGGGAACCCGAGCTCCTACGAGCAGTACTTC
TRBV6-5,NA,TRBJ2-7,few,CASSPFPETYEQYF,TGTGCCAGCAGCCCCTTCCCGGAGACCTACGAGCAGTACTTC
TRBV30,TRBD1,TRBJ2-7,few,CAWSVRTGGEQYF,TGTGCCTGGAGTGTAAGGACAGGGGGCGAGCAGTACTTC
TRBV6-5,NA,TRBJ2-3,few,CASSYGRPIVDTQYF,TGTGCCAGCAGTTACGGCAGGCCTATAGTAGATACGCAGTATTTT
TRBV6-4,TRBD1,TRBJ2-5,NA,CASSPQGATLETQYF,TGTGCCAGCAGCCCCCAGGGGGCTACCTTGGAGACCCAGTACTTC
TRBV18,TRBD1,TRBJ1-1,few,CASSSEVQGSGTEAFF,TGTGCCAGCTCATCCGAAGTACAGGGGTCGGGGACTGAAGCTTTCTTT
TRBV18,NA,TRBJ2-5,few,CASSRDSGETQYF,TGTGCCAGCTCACGGGACTCGGGAGAGACCCAGTACTTC
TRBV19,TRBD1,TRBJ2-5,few,CASRKGAQETQYF,TGTGCCAGTAGAAAGGGGGCTCAAGAGACCCAGTACTTC
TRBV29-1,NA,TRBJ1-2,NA,CSGGGGNGYTF,TGCAGCGGGGGAGGCGGAAATGGCTACACCTTC
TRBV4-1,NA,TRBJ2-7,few,CASSPPHSSYEQYF,TGCGCCAGCAGCCCCCCCCACAGCTCCTACGAGCAGTACTTC
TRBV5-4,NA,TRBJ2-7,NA,CASSSATNYEQYF,TGTGCCAGCAGCTCCGCCACAAACTACGAGCAGTACTTC
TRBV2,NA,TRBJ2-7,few,CASSRQAGLWYEQYF,TGTGCCAGCAGTCGACAGGCGGGCCTCTGGTACGAGCAGTACTTC
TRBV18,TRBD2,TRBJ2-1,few,CASSRTSGSPYNEQFF,TGTGCCAGCTCACGGACTAGCGGGTCCCCCTACAATGAGCAGTTCTTC
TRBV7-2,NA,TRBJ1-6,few,CASSLGSSPLHF,TGTGCCAGCTCTCTAGGTAGTTCACCCCTCCACTTT
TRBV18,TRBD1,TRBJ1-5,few,CASSRTGADNQPQHF,TGTGCCAGCTCACGCACAGGGGCTGACAATCAGCCCCAGCATTTT
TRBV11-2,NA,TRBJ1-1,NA,CASSFLDINTEAFF,TGTGCCAGCAGCTTCCTGGACATTAACACTGAAGCTTTCTTT
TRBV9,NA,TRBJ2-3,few,CASSATSDTQYF,TGTGCCAGCAGCGCGACTAGTGATACGCAGTATTTT
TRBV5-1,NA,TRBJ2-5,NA,CASSEMTVETQYF,TGCGCCAGCAGCGAGATGACAGTTGAGACCCAGTACTTC
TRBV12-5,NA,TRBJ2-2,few,CASGMPTRGPRELFF,TGTGCTAGTGGTATGCCCACCAGGGGCCCCCGGGAGCTGTTTTTT
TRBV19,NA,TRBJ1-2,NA,CASSIRDTKGYTF,TGTGCCAGTAGTATACGGGACACGAAGGGCTACACCTTC
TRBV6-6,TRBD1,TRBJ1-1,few,CASSYGAGTGGLGAFF,TGTGCCAGCAGTTATGGAGCAGGGACAGGGGGTTTGGGAGCTTTCTTT
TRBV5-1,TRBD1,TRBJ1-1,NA,CASSLQGAAMNTEAFF,TGCGCCAGCAGCTTGCAGGGGGCGGCGATGAACACTGAAGCTTTCTTT
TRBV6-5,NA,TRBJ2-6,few,CASSYSRASGANVLTF,TGTGCCAGCAGTTACTCGAGAGCCTCTGGGGCCAACGTCCTGACTTTC
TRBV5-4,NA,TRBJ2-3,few,CASSPRTYTDTQYF,TGTGCCAGCAGCCCCCGCACCTACACAGATACGCAGTATTTT
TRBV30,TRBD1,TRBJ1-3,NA,CAWSVIDRGTIYF,TGTGCCTGGAGTGTAATTGACAGGGGCACCATATATTTT
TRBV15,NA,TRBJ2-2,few,CATSRATRVRNTGELFF,TGTGCCACCAGCAGGGCGACTAGAGTACGGAACACCGGGGAGCTGTTTTTT
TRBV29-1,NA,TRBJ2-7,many,CSVALGGPYEQYF,TGCAGCGTTGCCCTCGGGGGGCCCTACGAGCAGTACTTC
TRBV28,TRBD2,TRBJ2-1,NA,CASSLPGPSGHEQFF,TGTGCCAGCAGCCTACCGGGACCTAGCGGCCATGAGCAGTTCTTC